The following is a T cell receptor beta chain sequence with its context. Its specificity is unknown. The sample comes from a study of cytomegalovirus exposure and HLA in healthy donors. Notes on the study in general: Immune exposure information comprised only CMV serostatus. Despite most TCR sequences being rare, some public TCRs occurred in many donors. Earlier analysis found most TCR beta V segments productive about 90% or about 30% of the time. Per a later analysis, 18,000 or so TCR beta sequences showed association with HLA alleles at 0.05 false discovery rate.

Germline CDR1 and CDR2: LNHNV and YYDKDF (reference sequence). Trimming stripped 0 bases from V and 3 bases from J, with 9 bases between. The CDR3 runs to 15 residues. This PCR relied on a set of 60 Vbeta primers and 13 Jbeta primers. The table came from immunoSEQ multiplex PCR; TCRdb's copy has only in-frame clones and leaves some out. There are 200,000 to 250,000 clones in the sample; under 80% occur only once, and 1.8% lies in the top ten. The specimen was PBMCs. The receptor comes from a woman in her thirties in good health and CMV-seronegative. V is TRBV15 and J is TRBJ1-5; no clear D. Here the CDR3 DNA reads TGTGCCACCAGCAGAGATCCGGGGTTCAATCAGCCCCAGCATTTT. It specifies CATSRDPGFNQPQHF.